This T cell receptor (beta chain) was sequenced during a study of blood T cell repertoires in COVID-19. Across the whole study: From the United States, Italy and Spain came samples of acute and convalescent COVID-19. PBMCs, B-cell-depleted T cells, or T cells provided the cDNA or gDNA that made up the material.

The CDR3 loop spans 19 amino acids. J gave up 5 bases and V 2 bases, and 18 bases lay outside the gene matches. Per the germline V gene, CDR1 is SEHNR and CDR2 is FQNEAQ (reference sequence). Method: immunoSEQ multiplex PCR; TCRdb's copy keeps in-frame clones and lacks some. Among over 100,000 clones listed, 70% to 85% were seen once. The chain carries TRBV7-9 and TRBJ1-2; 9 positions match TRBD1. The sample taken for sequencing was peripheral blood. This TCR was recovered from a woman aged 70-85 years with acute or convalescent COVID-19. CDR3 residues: CASSLQYRPGQGKGYGYTF. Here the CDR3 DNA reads TGTGCCAGCAGCTTACAGTACAGACCGGGACAGGGAAAAGGTTATGGCTACACCTTC.